This entry lists 4 T cell receptor beta chains sequenced from one sample in a study of CD8 T cells in Susac syndrome. RNA, at about 0.45 to 1 ug, was reverse transcribed with random hexamers. TCRdb reprocessed the immunoSEQ multiplex PCR reads with MiXCR, giving one entry per CDR3 protein. The table has under 200,000 distinct CDR3 sequences, 94% seen once. Sequenced: CD4+ T cells from PBMCs. These receptors originate from a human donor with Susac syndrome.

The V call is TRBV7-9, the J call TRBJ1-1; possibly TRBD1 for D (5 bases). In germline, CDR1 is SEHNR, CDR2 FQNEAQ (reference sequence). The V and J ends lost 6 bases and 2 bases respectively, with 16 bases between them. The CDR3 covers 15 residues. CDR3: CASRPTGTSNTEAFF. In nucleotides, the CDR3 is TGTGCCAGCAGACCTACCGGGACCTCTAACACTGAAGCTTTCTTT.

The J gene is TRBJ2-5, the V gene TRBV25-1, with D unresolved. Trimming took 5 bases from V and 5 from J, leaving 9 bases between them. Germline CDR1 and CDR2: MGHDK and SYGVNS. This CDR3 has 12 amino acids. In nucleotides, the CDR3 is TGTGCCAGCAGTTGGAAATCCGAGACCCAGTACTTC. Its protein product is CASSWKSETQYF.

The CDR3 DNA sequence: TGTGAGGGGCCCCTCGTCCCCTCTGGGGCCAACGTCCTGACTTTC. Translating gives CEGPLVPSGANVLTF. This chain links TRBV21-1 with TRBJ2-6; no check of the table's D call, TRBD1, against the DNA was made. TRBV21-1 is tagged as a pseudogene. This CDR3 region has 15 residues.

The chain uses TRBV15 and TRBJ2-3, with a weak D call TRBD1 (5 bases). From germline, CDR1 is LNHNV and CDR2 YYDKDF (reference sequence). CDR3 length: 14 amino acids. Deletions cut 0 bases from V and 5 bases from J, with 9 bases between. DNA for the CDR3: TGTGCCACCAGCAGAGAGACAGACAAAGATACGCAGTATTTT. Its translation is CATSRETDKDTQYF.